The rows below give T cell receptor beta chains drawn from one sample of a study of blood T cell repertoires in COVID-19. Sequencing used immunoSEQ multiplex PCR; TCRdb keeps in-frame clones, though not all of them. This repertoire shows a few hundred thousand clones, about 90% found once; its top ten account for approximately 10%. Sequenced input: peripheral blood. These receptors were obtained from a woman aged 25 to 39 with COVID-19, enrolled during active disease. CDR3s include the opening cysteine and the closing phenylalanine or tryptophan. Each record gives: V gene, clone size, J gene, D gene, CDR3 DNA, CDR3 protein. D genes are given only for firm matches. The size field is filled for only some rows; it gives once, few, many or a size class.

TRBV7-8	NA	TRBJ2-7	NA	TGTGCCAGCAGCTTACACAGATACTACGAGCAGTACTTC	CASSLHRYYEQYF
TRBV5-1	NA	TRBJ1-2	NA	TGCGCCAGCAGCTTCAATGCGGGGGGGAACGGCTACACCTTC	CASSFNAGGNGYTF
TRBV9	once	TRBJ2-7	TRBD2	TGTGCCAGCAGCGTCGGCCTAGCGGGTTACGAGCAGTACTTC	CASSVGLAGYEQYF
TRBV28	NA	TRBJ2-7	NA	TGTGCCAGCCTCCCCCGACGGAGCTCCTACGAGCAGTACTTC	CASLPRRSSYEQYF
TRBV15	NA	TRBJ1-6	NA	TGTGCCACCAGCAGAGCTAGGCAGAATTCACCCCTCCACTTT	CATSRARQNSPLHF
TRBV6-1	once	TRBJ1-4	TRBD1	TGTGCCAGCAGTGATAGGGACAGGGGGCCAGAAAAACTGTTTTTT	CASSDRDRGPEKLFF
TRBV3-1/TRBV3-2	NA	TRBJ1-5	TRBD1	TGTGCCAGCAGCTTGACAGGGTTCAATCAGCCCCAGCATTTT	CASSLTGFNQPQHF
TRBV18	NA	TRBJ1-2	TRBD1	TGTGCCAGCTCACCCGCCGGCGGGACAGGGAAAGGCTACACCTTC	CASSPAGGTGKGYTF
TRBV10-3	few	TRBJ2-7	NA	TGTGCCATCAGTAGCGGGCGAGGGTCCTACGAGCAGTACTTC	CAISSGRGSYEQYF
TRBV27	NA	TRBJ2-1	TRBD1	TGTGCCAGCAGTTCGAGTAGGGGGCCGCGTTCCTACAATGAGCAGTTCTTC	CASSSSRGPRSYNEQFF
TRBV2	NA	TRBJ1-1	TRBD1	TGTGCCAGCTGGGGGACAGGTCTGTTCACTGAAGCTTTCTTT	CASWGTGLFTEAFF
TRBV6-5	NA	TRBJ2-7	NA	TGTGCCAGCAGTTACTCCGGGGACGAGCAGTACTTC	CASSYSGDEQYF
TRBV6-5	NA	TRBJ1-2	NA	TGTGCCAGCAGTCTCCCCGGACAGAAAGTTTGGGGCTACACCTTC	CASSLPGQKVWGYTF
TRBV2	NA	TRBJ2-7	TRBD2	TGTGCCAGCAGGAGGGATACTAGCGTCCACGAGCAGTACTTC	CASRRDTSVHEQYF
TRBV9	NA	TRBJ2-1	TRBD2	TGTGCCAGCAGCCCTAGCGGGTCGGGATCTTACAATGAGCAGTTCTTC	CASSPSGSGSYNEQFF
TRBV21-1	NA	TRBJ1-1	NA	TGTGCCAGCAGGGGTAAGCGGACTGAAGCTTTCTTT	CASRGKRTEAFF
TRBV3-1/TRBV3-2	NA	TRBJ2-7	TRBD1	TGTGCCAGCAGTCGGGGACAGGGCTACGAGCAGTACTTC	CASSRGQGYEQYF
TRBV5-1	NA	TRBJ2-1	NA	TGCGCCAGCAGCTTTCCTCGTATCGATGAGCAGTTCTTC	CASSFPRIDEQFF
TRBV6-4	NA	TRBJ2-7	TRBD1	TGTGCCAGCAGCCGGGACAGGGGGCGCGAGCAGTACTTC	CASSRDRGREQYF
TRBV28	NA	TRBJ1-2	TRBD1	TGTGCCAGCAGTTATGGACAGGACTATGGCTACACCTTC	CASSYGQDYGYTF
TRBV15	NA	TRBJ1-4	NA	TGTGCCCCCAAAGAGTCAACTAATGAAAAACTGTTTTTT	CAPKESTNEKLFF
TRBV5-6	NA	TRBJ1-5	TRBD1	TGTGCCAGCAGCCCAATGGGACAGGGGAATCAGCCCCAGCATTTT	CASSPMGQGNQPQHF